The source of this T cell receptor (beta chain) is a study of T cells in localized non-small cell lung cancer. Study observations and caveats: The highest T cell clonality was in uninvolved adjacent lung, above tumor. Higher T cell density in the blood was associated with longer overall survival, whereas higher adjacent-lung clonality associated with shorter survival.

Trimming at V came to 6 bases and at J to 6 bases, leaving 10 bases not matched to a gene. CDR1 is KGHSH and CDR2 is LQKENI in the germline V gene. CDR3 size: 14 residues. A note on this clone: Its antigen is unidentified.

TCRdb's table, derived via immunoSEQ multiplex PCR, lists solely in-frame clones and lacks some. This table holds about 130,000 clones, roughly 90% found once. Source: peripheral blood, taken before any cancer treatment. The clonotype comes from a female donor over 55 with stage I lung adenocarcinoma. The chain couples TRBV18 to TRBJ1-1, with 7 bases identical to TRBD1. The CDR3 bases are TGTGCCAGCTCGGTCGACAGGGTGGCATCTGAAGCTTTCTTT. This translates into CASSVDRVASEAFF.